Listed here are 3 T cell receptor beta chains from one sample, sequenced in a study of shared clonotypes between healthy human individuals. Profiling relied on immunoSEQ multiplex PCR, and the TCRdb table lists in-frame clones only, not all of them. This table holds roughly 2,500,000 clones, under 95% found once. The sample taken for sequencing was naive CD4+ T cells from PBMCs. Documented subset: CD45RA+ positively selected. These receptors all stem from a man between 18 and 29 years old in good health. Some clones in this sample may be carry-over from other donors' samples.

The rearrangement uses TRBV5-1 and TRBJ2-7; 16 positions agree with TRBD2. The CDR3 sequence is 18 residues long. Trimming at V came to 1 base and at J to 5 bases, leaving 9 bases not matched to a gene. The germline gives CDR1 SGHRS, CDR2 YFSETQ. The CDR3 sequence is CASSLSGTSGRARDEQYF. In DNA, the CDR3 is TGCGCCAGCAGCTTGAGTGGGACTAGCGGGAGGGCCCGGGACGAGCAGTACTTC.

This clone was seen more than once but under ten times. The CDR3 protein is CASSLTGTGDTEAFF. In DNA, the CDR3 is TGTGCCAGCAGCTTAACTGGGACAGGGGACACTGAAGCTTTCTTT. The chain employs TRBV7-9 and TRBJ1-1, with TRBD1 matching over 10 bases. Trimming removed 2 bases from V and 3 bases from J; junction bases left unmatched: 3. CDR1 and CDR2 from the germline V gene are SEHNR and FQNEAQ (reference sequence). The CDR3 consists of 15 residues.

The rearrangement links TRBV28 to TRBJ1-1; perhaps TRBD1 as D (5 bases). The V gene lost 1 base and the J gene lost 5 bases, with 14 bases spanning the gap. The CDR3 has 15 amino acids. CDR1 is MDHEN and CDR2 is SYDVKM in the germline V gene. Here the CDR3 reads CASSLFGLRGTEAFF. The CDR3 DNA follows: TGTGCCAGCAGTTTATTCGGGCTCCGGGGGACTGAAGCTTTCTTT. Combining the CDR3 with reference TRBV28 and TRBJ1-1 gives the whole variable domain DVKVTQSSRYLVKRTGEKVFLECVQDMDHENMFWYRQDPGLGLRLIYFSYDVKMKEKGDIPEGYSVSREKKERFSLILESASTNQTSMYLCASSLFGLRGTEAFFGQGTRLTVV.